The 5 T cell receptor beta chains below all came from one sample that was sequenced in a study of cytomegalovirus exposure and HLA in healthy donors. Primers included in the PCR were 60 Vbeta and 13 Jbeta primers. Using immunoSEQ multiplex PCR, the repertoire was profiled, and TCRdb retains in-frame clones only, with some absent. The sample holds tens of thousands of clones, under 80% seen once. The sample was PBMCs. All receptors come from a male donor in good health and CMV-seropositive.

This rearrangement joins TRBV20-1 to TRBJ1-1; no firm D call. This CDR3 has 11 residues. The V gene's germline CDR1 is DFQATT and CDR2 SNEGSKA (reference sequence). V was trimmed by 6 bases and J by 8 bases, leaving 13 bases between them. CDR3 residues: CSATTPREAFF. The CDR3 DNA reads as TGCAGTGCCACGACACCACGGGAAGCTTTCTTT.

The genes are TRBV27 and TRBJ2-3; weak D call: TRBD1 (7 bases). Germline CDR1 reads MNHEY; CDR2 reads SMNVEV (reference sequence). V gave up 6 bases and J gave up 5 bases, with 18 bases separating them. The CDR3 contains 15 residues. CDR3 sequence reads: CASSRQGHGGDTQYF. The CDR3 nucleotides are TGTGCCAGCAGCCGACAGGGTCACGGGGGAGATACGCAGTATTTT.

The chain recombines TRBV15 with TRBJ1-5; D unclear. The V gene lost 0 bases and the J gene lost 5 bases, with 8 bases spanning the gap. CDR1 LNHNV and CDR2 YYDKDF come from the germline V gene (reference sequence). This CDR3 contains 14 residues. CDR3 DNA: TGTGCCACCAGCAGAGAGAAGGAGTATCAGCCCCAGCATTTT. This translates into CATSREKEYQPQHF.

This rearrangement joins TRBV7-8 to TRBJ2-3; 12 bases are shared with TRBD2. The CDR3 totals 16 residues. Germline assignment: CDR1 SGHVS and CDR2 FQNEAQ. J gave up 3 bases and V 4 bases, and 5 bases lay outside the gene matches. The chain's CDR3 is CASSYGTSGPTDTQYF. The CDR3 coding sequence is TGTGCCAGCAGCTACGGGACTAGCGGGCCTACAGATACGCAGTATTTT.

A few counts support this clone. The V and J genes are TRBV13 and TRBJ2-5; a possible D gene is TRBD2 (6 bases). Germline V gene sequence: CDR1 PRHDT, CDR2 FYEKMQ (reference sequence). There are 14 residues in the CDR3. V gave up 0 bases and J gave up 5 bases, with 10 bases separating them. Here the CDR3 reads CASSLGSGRETQYF. The DNA of the CDR3 is TGTGCCAGCAGCTTAGGTAGCGGCCGGGAGACCCAGTACTTC.